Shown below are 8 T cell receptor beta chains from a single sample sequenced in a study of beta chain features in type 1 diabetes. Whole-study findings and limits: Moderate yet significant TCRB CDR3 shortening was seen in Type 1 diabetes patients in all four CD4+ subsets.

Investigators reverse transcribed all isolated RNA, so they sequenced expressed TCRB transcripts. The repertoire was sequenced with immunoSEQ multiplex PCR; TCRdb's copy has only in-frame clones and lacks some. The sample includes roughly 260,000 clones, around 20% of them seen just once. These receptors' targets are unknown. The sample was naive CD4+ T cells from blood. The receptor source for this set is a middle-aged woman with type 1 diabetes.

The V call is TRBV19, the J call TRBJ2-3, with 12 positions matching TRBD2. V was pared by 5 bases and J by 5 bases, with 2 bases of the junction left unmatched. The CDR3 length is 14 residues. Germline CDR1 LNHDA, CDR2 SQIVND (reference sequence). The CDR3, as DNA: TGTGCCAGTAGTTCGGGACTAGCGGGAGATACGCAGTATTTT. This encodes CASSSGLAGDTQYF. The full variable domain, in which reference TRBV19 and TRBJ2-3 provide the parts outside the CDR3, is DGGITQSPKYLFRKEGQNVTLSCEQNLNHDAMYWYRQDPGQGLRLIYYSQIVNDFQKGDIAEGYSVSREKKESFPLTVTSAQKNPTAFYLCASSSGLAGDTQYFGPGTRLTVL.

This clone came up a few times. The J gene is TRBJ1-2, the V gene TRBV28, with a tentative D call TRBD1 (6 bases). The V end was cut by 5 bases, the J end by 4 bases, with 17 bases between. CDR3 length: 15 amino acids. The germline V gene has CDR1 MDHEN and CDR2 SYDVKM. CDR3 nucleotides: TGTGCCAGCAGTATACCTCAGACAGGAATCTATGGCTACACCTTC. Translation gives CASSIPQTGIYGYTF.

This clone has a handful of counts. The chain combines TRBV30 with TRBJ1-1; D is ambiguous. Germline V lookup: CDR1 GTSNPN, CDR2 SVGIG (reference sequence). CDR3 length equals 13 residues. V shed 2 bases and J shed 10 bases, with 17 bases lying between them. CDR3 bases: TGTGCCTGGAGTACTGGATCGAGGGATTTAGCTTTCTTT. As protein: CAWSTGSRDLAFF.

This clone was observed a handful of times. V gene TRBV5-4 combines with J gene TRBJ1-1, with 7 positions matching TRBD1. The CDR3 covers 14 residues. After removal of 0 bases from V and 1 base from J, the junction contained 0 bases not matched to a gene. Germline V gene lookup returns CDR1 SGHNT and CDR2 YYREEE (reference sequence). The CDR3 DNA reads TGTGCCAGCAGCTTGGACAGGGGGAACACTGAAGCTTTCTTT. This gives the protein CASSLDRGNTEAFF.

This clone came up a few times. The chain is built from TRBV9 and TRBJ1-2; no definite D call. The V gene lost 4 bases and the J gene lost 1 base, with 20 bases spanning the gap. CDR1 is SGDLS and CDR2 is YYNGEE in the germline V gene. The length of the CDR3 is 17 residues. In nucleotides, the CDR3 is TGTGCCAGCAGCTCAGCCGGGTCCTCCACAATTAACTATGGCTACACCTTC. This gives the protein CASSSAGSSTINYGYTF. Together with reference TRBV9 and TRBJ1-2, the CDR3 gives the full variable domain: DSGVTQTPKHLITATGQRVTLRCSPRSGDLSVYWYQQSLDQGLQFLIQYYNGEERAKGNILERFSAQQFPDLHSELNLSSLELGDSALYFCASSSAGSSTINYGYTFGSGTRLTVV.

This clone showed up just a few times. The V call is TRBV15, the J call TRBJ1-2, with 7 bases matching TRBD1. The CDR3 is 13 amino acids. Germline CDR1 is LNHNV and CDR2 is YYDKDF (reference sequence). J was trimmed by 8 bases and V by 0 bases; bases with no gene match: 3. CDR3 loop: CATSRDRGYGYTF. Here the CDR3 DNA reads TGTGCCACCAGCAGAGACAGGGGGTACGGCTACACCTTC.

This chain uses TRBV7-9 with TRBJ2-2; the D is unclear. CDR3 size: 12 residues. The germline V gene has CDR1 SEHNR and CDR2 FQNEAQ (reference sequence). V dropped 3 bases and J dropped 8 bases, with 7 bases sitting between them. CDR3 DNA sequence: TGTGCCAGCAGCTTTAGTGCAGGGGAGCTGTTTTTT. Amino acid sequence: CASSFSAGELFF.

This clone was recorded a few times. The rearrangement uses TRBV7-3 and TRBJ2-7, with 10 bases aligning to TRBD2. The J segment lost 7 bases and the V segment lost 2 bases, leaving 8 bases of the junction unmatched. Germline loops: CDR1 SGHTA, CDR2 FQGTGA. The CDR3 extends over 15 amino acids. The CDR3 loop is CASSLGLAGVREQYF. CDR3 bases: TGTGCCAGCAGCTTAGGGCTAGCGGGAGTCCGAGAGCAGTACTTC.